Listed below are T cell receptor beta chains from one sample, sequenced in a study of cytomegalovirus exposure and HLA in healthy donors. TCRdb keeps only in-frame clones here, not all; method: immunoSEQ multiplex PCR. This sample's table reports about 140,000 clones. Sequenced material: PBMCs. Every receptor here comes from a woman aged 18-29 years in good health and CMV-seronegative. Both conserved end residues are part of each CDR3. The D gene is left open where the match is weak.

j_call v_call d_call cdr3_aa cdr3_nt
TRBJ2-2 TRBV5-1 . CASSAGLGNTGELFF TGCGCCAGCAGCGCCGGACTGGGGAACACCGGGGAGCTGTTTTTT
TRBJ2-3 TRBV28 . CASSFGDTQYF TGTGCCAGCAGTTTTGGCGATACGCAGTATTTT
TRBJ1-3 TRBV25-1 . CASSDATGRLGNTIYF TGTGCCAGCAGTGACGCCACGGGGAGGTTAGGAAACACCATATATTTT
TRBJ1-2 TRBV7-2 . CASSLSGLPQYGYTF TGTGCCAGCAGCCTCAGCGGGCTGCCTCAATATGGCTACACCTTC
TRBJ1-3 TRBV7-3 . CASSLSGPGSGNTIYF TGTGCCAGCAGCTTATCTGGGCCAGGCTCTGGAAACACCATATATTTT
TRBJ1-6 TRBV9 . CASSVEIRVGSPLHF TGTGCCAGCAGCGTAGAAATCCGGGTGGGTTCACCCCTCCACTTT
TRBJ1-5 TRBV5-1 . CASSLHGGGNQPQHF TGCGCCAGCAGCTTACATGGAGGGGGCAATCAGCCCCAGCATTTT
TRBJ2-2 TRBV19 TRBD1 CASADRGLTGELFF TGTGCCAGTGCCGACAGGGGGCTAACCGGGGAGCTGTTTTTT
TRBJ2-7 TRBV5-1 TRBD2 CASSRGTSIGNEQYF TGCGCCAGCAGCCGGGGGACTAGCATCGGCAACGAGCAGTACTTC
TRBJ2-1 TRBV29-1 . CSGINSGAPQYEQFF TGCAGCGGAATAAATTCGGGAGCCCCACAATATGAGCAGTTCTTC
TRBJ1-1 TRBV5-1 . CASSLQGQIGMNTEAFF TGCGCCAGCAGCTTGCAGGGCCAGATAGGAATGAACACTGAAGCTTTCTTT
TRBJ2-3 TRBV21-1 . CASSKADSGLTGTDTQYF TGTGCCAGCAGCAAAGCTGATAGCGGGTTGACGGGCACAGATACGCAGTATTTT
TRBJ2-1 TRBV4-2 . CASSQAGGGMYNEQFF TGTGCCAGCAGCCAAGCGGGTGGCGGGATGTACAATGAGCAGTTCTTC
TRBJ1-5 TRBV5-4 TRBD1 CASSLGTGADQPQHF TGTGCCAGCAGCTTGGGGACAGGGGCGGATCAGCCCCAGCATTTT
TRBJ1-6 TRBV6-1 . CATTYNSPLHF TGTGCCACCACCTATAATTCACCCCTCCACTTT